This TCR beta chain was sequenced during a study of tumor-infiltrating lymphocytes in primary liver carcinoma. On the study more broadly: Tissue type made little difference to sample yields of roughly 3.65 to 8 million productive TCRbeta reads.

Study-level points and caveats: Relative to tumor region pairs, the tumor-adjacent and tumor-blood pairs showed overlap that was lower. Significantly larger top-250-clone fractions were found in tumors than in blood (p = 0.039).

Synthesis of TCR beta cDNA was carried out from around 540 ng total RNA with a constant-region primer. Three nested multiplex PCR rounds, a slightly modified ARM-PCR method, built the TCR beta libraries. TRBV1-TRBV30 forward and Cbeta reverse primers drove the first two approximately 10-cycle rounds. Each CDR3 protein gets one entry after TCRdb re-called the multiplex PCR reads with MiXCR. The sample carries about 110,000 distinct CDR3 sequences, 82% recorded once. Joint extraction of RNA and DNA used roughly 19-32 mg of bulk tissue that was unsorted. These patients lived with chronic HBV infection and had never been treated. As for this clonotype: Its cognate antigen is unknown. Here the CDR3 omits its conserved ending phenylalanine or tryptophan, so a read error is the likely source.

The CDR3 is 15 residues long. Germline V gene lookup returns CDR1 ENHRY and CDR2 SYGVKD. The sample comprised liver tumor tissue from sampling region 3. Subset here: tumor region T3, left-lateral pole. The rearrangement joins TRBV10-3 to TRBJ1-3, with D unresolved. The sequence was collected from a man in his forties or fifties with primary liver carcinoma and hepatitis B virus infection. CDR3 sequence (DNA): TGTGCCATCAATGAGTCCGCAGCCTCTGGAAACACCATATATTAT. It translates to CAINESAASGNTIYY.